The next 3 T cell receptor beta chains were all read from a single sample in a study of beta chain features in type 1 diabetes. Whole-study results and caveats: People with Type 1 diabetes carried modestly yet significantly shorter TCRB CDR3s in all four CD4+ subsets.

Sequenced material consisted of expressed TCRB transcripts (all of the isolated RNA was reverse transcribed). Sequencing used immunoSEQ multiplex PCR; TCRdb keeps in-frame clones, though not all of them. The sample lists 500,000 to 650,000 clones, about an eighth occurring once. These receptors are not linked to any known antigen. Material for sequencing was naive CD4+ T cells from blood. These receptor sequences come from a young man with type 1 diabetes.

The table lists this clone with a few counts. V usage is TRBV19 and J usage is TRBJ2-7; D is unresolved. Trimming shortened V by 5 bases and J by 0 bases, and 14 bases separated the two germline ends. CDR3 length equals 15 residues. Germline assignment: CDR1 LNHDA and CDR2 SQIVND (reference sequence). The CDR3 sequence: CASSPLSPTSYEQYF. CDR3 sequence (DNA): TGTGCCAGTAGTCCGCTTTCGCCGACCTCCTACGAGCAGTACTTC.

This clone was found a few times. CDR3 loop: CASSSLPGSEAFF. CDR3 nucleotides: TGTGCCAGCAGCTCTCTACCGGGGAGTGAAGCTTTCTTT. The chain is built from TRBV7-9 and TRBJ1-1; D is uncertain. The CDR3 has 13 amino acids. V dropped 4 bases and J dropped 7 bases, with 13 bases sitting between them. The germline V gene has CDR1 SEHNR and CDR2 FQNEAQ (reference sequence). Together with reference TRBV7-9 and TRBJ1-1, the CDR3 gives the full variable domain: DTGVSQNPRHKITKRGQNVTFRCDPISEHNRLYWYRQTLGQGPEFLTYFQNEAQLEKSRLLSDRFSAERPKGSFSTLEIQRTEQGDSAMYLCASSSLPGSEAFFGQGTRLTVV.

The chain uses TRBV28 and TRBJ2-7; unclear D gene. With 6 bases removed from V and 5 bases from J, the gap between germline ends came to 17 bases. CDR1 and CDR2 (germline): MDHEN, SYDVKM. This CDR3 region has 14 residues. For the CDR3, the DNA is TGTGCCAGCAGCCGGGTGGGTCTCCTGGACGAGCAGTACTTC. The encoded protein is CASSRVGLLDEQYF.